One and the same sample provided the 11 T cell receptor beta chains below, sequenced in a study of cytomegalovirus exposure and HLA in healthy donors. Both 60 Vbeta primers and 13 Jbeta primers went into the PCR. Sequencing used immunoSEQ multiplex PCR; TCRdb keeps in-frame clones, though not all of them. Recorded for this sample: roughly 70,000 clones. Material for sequencing was PBMCs. These receptors were collected from a female donor in good health and CMV-seropositive.

This chain links TRBV11-2 with TRBJ1-2; D unclear. The CDR3 has 17 amino acids. Trimming pared 5 bases from V and 8 bases from J, leaving 27 bases between. Germline lookup yields CDR1 SGHAT and CDR2 FQNNGV. In DNA form, the CDR3 reads TGTGCCAGCAGCCCAGGACCGGTCCCCGCGGGGTCCCGGGGCTACACCTTC. Its protein product is CASSPGPVPAGSRGYTF.

CDR3 protein: CASSPGRGTGELFF. The DNA for the CDR3 is TGTGCCAGCTCACCAGGCAGGGGCACCGGGGAGCTGTTTTTT. This chain uses TRBV18 with TRBJ2-2; TRBD1 is a possible D gene (6 bases). This CDR3 spans 14 amino acids. CDR1 is KGHSH and CDR2 is LQKENI in the germline V gene. The V end was cut by 2 bases, the J end by 4 bases, with 8 bases between.

The genes are TRBV6-6 and TRBJ1-2; no clear D. The V end lost 6 bases, the J end lost 8 bases, and 19 bases lay between the germline ends. The CDR3 contains 14 residues. Germline assignment: CDR1 MNHNY and CDR2 SVGAGI (reference sequence). The CDR3 bases are TGTGCCAGCAGCGCGACTATAGGGCAGGAGGGCTACACCTTC. Translation gives CASSATIGQEGYTF.

The J gene is TRBJ2-3, the V gene TRBV7-9; a weak D match, TRBD2 (5 bases). CDR1 and CDR2 from the germline V gene are SEHNR and FQNEAQ (reference sequence). V gave up 5 bases and J gave up 5 bases, with 8 bases separating them. This CDR3 region has 12 residues. The CDR3 spells CASSPEGDTQYF. CDR3 sequence (DNA): TGTGCCAGCAGCCCAGAGGGAGATACGCAGTATTTT.

This sequence joins TRBV15 and TRBJ1-2, with 9 bases fitting TRBD1. Germline-derived CDR1 and CDR2 are LNHNV and YYDKDF (reference sequence). CDR3 length: 14 amino acids. Unmatched junction bases numbered 3, after V lost 5 bases and J lost 2 bases. The CDR3 DNA sequence: TGTGCCACCAGCGCCGGGACAGGGAACTATGGCTACACCTTC. This codes for CATSAGTGNYGYTF.

The chain carries TRBV7-8 and TRBJ2-1, with 11 bases fitting TRBD2. Trimming removed 1 base from V and 0 bases from J; junction bases left unmatched: 2. The CDR3 has 17 residues. Germline V CDR1 and CDR2: SGHVS, FQNEAQ. As DNA, the CDR3 is TGTGCCAGCAGCTTAGGTAGCGGGAGGGCCTCCTACAATGAGCAGTTCTTC. Protein sequence: CASSLGSGRASYNEQFF.

This chain links TRBV4-1 with TRBJ1-5; weak D call: TRBD1 (6 bases). Trimming removed 0 bases at V and 7 bases at J, with 13 bases between. The CDR3 has 15 residues. Germline loops: CDR1 MGHRA, CDR2 YSYEKL. The CDR3 DNA follows: TGCGCCAGCAGCCAAGATGGCAGGGGAATGCAGCCCCAGCATTTT. Residues: CASSQDGRGMQPQHF.

The chain combines TRBV10-3 with TRBJ1-1; D perhaps matches TRBD1 (5 bases). V was pared by 4 bases and J by 4 bases, with 7 bases between. From germline, CDR1 is ENHRY and CDR2 SYGVKD. The CDR3 consists of 12 residues. CDR3 coding DNA: TGTGCCATCAGTGTCGGGGGCACTGAAGCTTTCTTT. Its protein product is CAISVGGTEAFF.

As DNA, the CDR3 is TGTGCAAGTCGCTTGACCCGAGGGAGGGATGGCACAGATACGCAGTATTTT. Protein: CASRLTRGRDGTDTQYF. The chain uses TRBV12-2 and TRBJ2-3; the D segment call TRBD2 is taken from the table without a DNA check. TRBV12-2 is a pseudogene locus. The length of the CDR3 is 17 residues.

CDR3 coding DNA: TGTGCCAGCAGTTTAAGGGGGAGCACAGATACGCAGTATTTT. Translation: CASSLRGSTDTQYF. This chain joins TRBV28 and TRBJ2-3, with D possibly matching TRBD1 (6 bases). Germline-derived CDR1 and CDR2 are MDHEN and SYDVKM. This CDR3 contains 14 residues. The V end lost 2 bases, the J end lost 0 bases, and 6 bases lay between the germline ends.

The V and J genes are TRBV10-1 and TRBJ1-1, with unresolved D. CDR3 size: 13 residues. CDR1 and CDR2 (germline): WNHNN, SYGVQD (reference sequence). Between the trimmed V and J ends, which lost 1 base and 0 bases, there was a span of 3 bases. The CDR3 loop is CASSELVNTEAFF. As DNA, the CDR3 is TGCGCCAGCAGTGAGTTAGTGAACACTGAAGCTTTCTTT.